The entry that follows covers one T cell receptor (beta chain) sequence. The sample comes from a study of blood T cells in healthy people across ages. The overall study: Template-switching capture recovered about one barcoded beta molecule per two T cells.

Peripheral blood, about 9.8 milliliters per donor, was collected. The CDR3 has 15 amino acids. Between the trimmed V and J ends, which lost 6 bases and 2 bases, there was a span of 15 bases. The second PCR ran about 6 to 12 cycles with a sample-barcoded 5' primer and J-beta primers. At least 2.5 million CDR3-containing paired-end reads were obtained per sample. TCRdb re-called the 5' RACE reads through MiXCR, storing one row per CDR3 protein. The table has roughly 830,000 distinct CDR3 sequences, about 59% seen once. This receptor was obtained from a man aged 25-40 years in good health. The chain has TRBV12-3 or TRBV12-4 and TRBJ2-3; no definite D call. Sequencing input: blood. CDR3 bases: TGTGCCAGCAGACAATATGCCCGGACCACAGATACGCAGTATTTT. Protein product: CASRQYARTTDTQYF.